Each of the 24 T cell receptor beta chains below was sequenced from the same sample in a study of CD8 T cells in Susac syndrome. RNA in amounts of roughly 0.5 to 1 ug was reverse transcribed with random hexamers. TCRdb re-called the immunoSEQ multiplex PCR reads through MiXCR, storing one row per CDR3 protein. The data show over 150,000 distinct CDR3 sequences, approximately 94% seen once. The sample was CD4+ T cells from PBMCs. These receptors were taken from a human donor with multiple sclerosis.

V and J are TRBV14 and TRBJ2-2; D not resolved. Per the germline V gene, CDR1 is SGHDN and CDR2 is FVKESK. V was clipped by 0 bases and J by 6 bases, with 11 bases between them. The CDR3 runs 15 residues. The chain's CDR3 is CASSQDSPRSGELFF. For the CDR3, the DNA is TGTGCCAGCAGCCAAGATTCACCCCGTTCCGGGGAGCTGTTTTTT.

The chain combines TRBV29-1 with TRBJ2-1, with D possibly being TRBD1 (6 bases). The CDR3 is made up of 14 amino acids. Germline V gene sequence: CDR1 SQVTM, CDR2 ANQGSEA. With 6 bases removed from V and 1 base from J, the gap between germline ends came to 13 bases. CDR3 bases: TGCAGCGTGCGGCGGACAGCTTCCTACAATGAGCAGTTCTTC. Translation: CSVRRTASYNEQFF.

V usage is TRBV5-4 and J usage is TRBJ2-5; 7 positions match TRBD1. The ends lost 0 bases at V and 5 bases at J; junction bases unmatched: 7. CDR1 SGHNT and CDR2 YYREEE come from the germline V gene (reference sequence). The CDR3 extends over 15 amino acids. CDR3 loop: CASSLGQGNWETQYF. In DNA form, the CDR3 reads TGTGCCAGCAGCTTGGGACAGGGAAATTGGGAGACCCAGTACTTC.

The V call is TRBV27, the J call TRBJ1-2; weak D call: TRBD1 (6 bases). The CDR3 runs 15 residues. Deletions cut 5 bases from V and 7 bases from J, with 20 bases between. CDR1 and CDR2 (germline): MNHEY, SMNVEV (reference sequence). The CDR3 bases are TGTGCCAGCAGTCCACGTAACAGGGATCTCTCTGGCTACACCTTC. It yields the protein CASSPRNRDLSGYTF.

The chain uses TRBV6-1 and TRBJ2-3; tentatively, D is TRBD2 (6 bases). CDR1 is MNHNS, CDR2 SASEGT, per germline. The CDR3 consists of 16 residues. V lost 7 bases to trimming and J lost 6 bases, with 23 bases between them. The CDR3 DNA is TGTGCCAGCACTGCCCGCCATGGGGGAGGAGTGGATACGCAGTATTTT. It encodes CASTARHGGGVDTQYF.

This chain connects TRBV6-1 to TRBJ2-1; unclear D gene. Germline values: CDR1 MNHNS, CDR2 SASEGT. The CDR3 runs to 12 residues. The germline V and J ends were trimmed by 7 bases and 3 bases, with 7 bases remaining between them. The CDR3 nucleotides read TGTGCCAGCATAACAAGCTACAATGAGCAGTTCTTC. Its protein product is CASITSYNEQFF.

V gene TRBV20-1 combines with J gene TRBJ2-7; no firm D call. In germline, CDR1 is DFQATT, CDR2 SNEGSKA (reference sequence). V lost 2 bases and J lost 2, with 13 bases in between. The CDR3 runs to 14 residues. The CDR3 bases are TGCAGTGCTAGATCTCCTCGGGCCCCCTACGAGCAGTACTTC. This gives the protein CSARSPRAPYEQYF.

The chain couples TRBV28 to TRBJ1-5; 7 bases fit TRBD1. CDR3 length: 15 residues. V gave up 6 bases and J gave up 4 bases; unmatched junction bases: 9. Germline values: CDR1 MDHEN, CDR2 SYDVKM. CDR3 in amino acids: CASRRTGVGNQPQHF. The CDR3 DNA follows: TGTGCCAGCAGACGAACAGGGGTTGGGAATCAGCCCCAGCATTTT.

This chain connects TRBV7-2 to TRBJ2-7, with TRBD2 matching over 9 bases. The germline CDR1 and CDR2 sequences are SGHTA and FQGNSA. V shed 1 base, J shed 2 bases, and the junction held 3 bases outside the gene matches. This CDR3 comprises 15 residues. CDR3 nucleotides: TGTGCCAGCAGCTTAGTGAGCGGGAGGACCTACGAGCAGTACTTC. Encoded protein: CASSLVSGRTYEQYF.

The chain uses TRBV19 and TRBJ1-1; a possible D gene is TRBD1 (5 bases). V lost 4 bases to trimming and J lost 7 bases, with 13 bases between them. The CDR3 length is 13 residues. Germline loops: CDR1 LNHDA, CDR2 SQIVND (reference sequence). The CDR3 sequence: CASSTTQGREAFF. The DNA of the CDR3 is TGTGCCAGTAGTACGACCCAGGGCCGTGAAGCTTTCTTT.

This chain links TRBV5-1 with TRBJ2-1, with 8 bases matching TRBD1. With 2 bases clipped from V and 3 bases from J, the junction kept 7 bases outside the gene matches. The CDR3 contains 16 residues. Germline V CDR1 and CDR2: SGHRS, YFSETQ. CDR3 sequence reads: CASSLDGQGLYNEQFF. CDR3 DNA: TGCGCCAGCAGCTTAGATGGACAGGGACTCTACAATGAGCAGTTCTTC.

J is TRBJ1-2 and V is TRBV14, with D perhaps TRBD1 (5 bases). Trimming removed 1 base at V and 6 bases at J, with 6 bases between. The CDR3 totals 12 residues. Per the germline V gene, CDR1 is SGHDN and CDR2 is FVKESK. The CDR3 region is CASSQGDDGYTF. The CDR3 bases are TGTGCCAGCAGCCAAGGGGACGATGGCTACACCTTC.

This chain uses TRBV5-1 with TRBJ2-3; tentatively, D is TRBD2 (5 bases). CDR1 and CDR2 from the germline V gene are SGHRS and YFSETQ. The ends were cut back, 2 bases at V and 10 bases at J, with 20 bases in the middle. There are 15 residues in the CDR3. DNA of the CDR3: TGCGCCAGCAGCTTTGTGTACGGTCGGGATAGCTCGCAGTATTTT. This translates into CASSFVYGRDSSQYF.

This clonotype was found once. This chain uses TRBV2 with TRBJ1-1, with D perhaps TRBD1 (5 bases). Germline V gene sequence: CDR1 SNHLY, CDR2 FYNNEI. There are 15 residues in the CDR3. V lost 7 bases and J 1 base, leaving 16 bases between the germline ends. Written as DNA, the CDR3 is TGTGCCAGCAAATCTACGGGGCAGACGAACACTGAAGCTTTCTTT. It specifies CASKSTGQTNTEAFF.

The chain recombines TRBV6-1 with TRBJ1-1, with D tentatively TRBD1 (5 bases). Germline-derived CDR1 and CDR2 are MNHNS and SASEGT. This CDR3 contains 13 residues. V lost 2 bases and J lost 4, with 8 bases in between. CDR3 in amino acids: CASSERQGTEAFF. CDR3 nucleotides: TGTGCCAGCAGTGAACGGCAGGGCACTGAAGCTTTCTTT.

The V and J genes are TRBV28 and TRBJ2-7; TRBD1 matches at 11 bases. V lost 7 bases, J lost 5 bases, and 10 bases stayed unmatched. The CDR3 is 15 residues long. The germline gives CDR1 MDHEN, CDR2 SYDVKM. The CDR3 sequence: CASTPGQGVVDEQYF. DNA for the CDR3: TGTGCCAGCACTCCGGGACAGGGGGTAGTGGACGAGCAGTACTTC.

This sequence joins TRBV20-1 and TRBJ2-4; D is perhaps TRBD1 or TRBD2 (5 bases each). The CDR3 loop spans 14 amino acids. Germline CDR1 reads DFQATT; CDR2 reads SNEGSKA (reference sequence). Between the trimmed V and J ends, which lost 6 bases and 4 bases, there was a span of 16 bases. The CDR3: CSAHGWDRKNIQYF. The CDR3 DNA reads as TGCAGTGCCCATGGGTGGGACCGAAAAAACATTCAGTACTTC.

The chain uses TRBV6-4 and TRBJ2-6; no reliable D call. CDR1 and CDR2 from the germline V gene are MRHNA and SNTAGT. The CDR3 has 17 amino acids. V lost 1 base and J 0 bases, leaving 10 bases between the germline ends. CDR3 protein: CASSDWYSASGANVLTF. In DNA, the CDR3 is TGTGCCAGCAGTGACTGGTATTCGGCCTCTGGGGCCAACGTCCTGACTTTC.

This chain joins TRBV2 and TRBJ2-1, with 7 bases identical to TRBD1. Germline CDR1 SNHLY, CDR2 FYNNEI. The V and J ends lost 4 bases and 5 bases, in that order; junction bases with no gene match: 11. This CDR3 is 16 amino acids long. The chain's CDR3 is CASSGSQGVWDNEQFF. The CDR3 region has the DNA TGTGCCAGCAGTGGGTCCCAGGGGGTATGGGACAATGAGCAGTTCTTC.

The chain combines TRBV12-3 or TRBV12-4 with TRBJ2-5; no firm D call. V lost 3 bases and J 5 bases, leaving 10 bases between the germline ends. CDR3 length: 13 amino acids. The DNA of the CDR3 is TGTGCCAGCAGTTTTATCGTCGGCGAGACCCAGTACTTC. It yields the protein CASSFIVGETQYF.

The chain carries TRBV4-2 and TRBJ2-1, with 9 bases aligning to TRBD2. The CDR3 has 20 residues. V trimming: 0 bases; J trimming: 0 bases; junction bases outside the gene matches: 12. The V gene's germline CDR1 is LGHNA and CDR2 YNFKEQ. The CDR3 here is CASSQDSRLADRSSYNEQFF. CDR3 sequence (DNA): TGTGCCAGCAGCCAAGATTCGAGACTAGCGGACAGGAGCTCCTACAATGAGCAGTTCTTC.

The V and J genes are TRBV7-9 and TRBJ2-3; D may match TRBD1 or TRBD2 (5 bases each). The CDR3 loop spans 14 amino acids. Trimming pared 4 bases from V and 2 bases from J, leaving 10 bases between. CDR1 SEHNR and CDR2 FQNEAQ come from the germline V gene (reference sequence). The CDR3 is CASSSWGTTDTQYF. In nucleotides, the CDR3 is TGTGCCAGCAGCTCCTGGGGGACCACAGATACGCAGTATTTT. Supplemented by reference TRBV7-9 and TRBJ2-3, the full variable domain reads DTGVSQNPRHKITKRGQNVTFRCDPISEHNRLYWYRQTLGQGPEFLTYFQNEAQLEKSRLLSDRFSAERPKGSFSTLEIQRTEQGDSAMYLCASSSWGTTDTQYFGPGTRLTVL.

The V and J genes are TRBV19 and TRBJ1-1, with D possibly matching TRBD1 (6 bases). This CDR3 has 13 residues. The germline CDR1 and CDR2 sequences are LNHDA and SQIVND (reference sequence). The germline V and J ends were trimmed by 6 bases and 5 bases, with 13 bases remaining between them. The CDR3, as DNA: TGTGCCAGTAGGTTTAACAGGGAAACTGAAGCTTTCTTT. Protein: CASRFNRETEAFF. Full variable domain (remainder filled in from reference TRBV19 and TRBJ1-1): DGGITQSPKYLFRKEGQNVTLSCEQNLNHDAMYWYRQDPGQGLRLIYYSQIVNDFQKGDIAEGYSVSREKKESFPLTVTSAQKNPTAFYLCASRFNRETEAFFGQGTRLTVV.

J is TRBJ2-7 and V is TRBV5-1; 8 bases line up with TRBD1. The V gene's germline CDR1 is SGHRS and CDR2 YFSETQ. The CDR3 sequence is 13 residues long. The V segment lost 5 bases and the J segment 2 bases; nucleotides outside the gene matches: 3. The CDR3 spells CASRDRAPYEQYF. CDR3 DNA sequence: TGCGCCAGCAGGGACAGGGCTCCCTACGAGCAGTACTTC.